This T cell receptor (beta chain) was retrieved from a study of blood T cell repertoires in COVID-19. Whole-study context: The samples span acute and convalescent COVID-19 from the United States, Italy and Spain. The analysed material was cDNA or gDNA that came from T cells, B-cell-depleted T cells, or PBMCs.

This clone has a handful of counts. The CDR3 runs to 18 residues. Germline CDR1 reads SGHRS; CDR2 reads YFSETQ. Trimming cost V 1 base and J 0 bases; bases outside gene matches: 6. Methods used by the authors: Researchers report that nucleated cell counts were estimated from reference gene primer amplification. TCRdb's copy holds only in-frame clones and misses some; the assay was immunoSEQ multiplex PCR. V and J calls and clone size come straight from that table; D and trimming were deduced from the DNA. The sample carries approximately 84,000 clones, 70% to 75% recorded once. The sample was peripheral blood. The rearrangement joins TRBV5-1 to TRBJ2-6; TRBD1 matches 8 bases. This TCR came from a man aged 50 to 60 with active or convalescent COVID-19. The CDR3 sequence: CASSLIGTGGSGANVLTF. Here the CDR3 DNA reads TGCGCCAGCAGCTTGATCGGGACAGGCGGCTCTGGGGCCAACGTCCTGACTTTC. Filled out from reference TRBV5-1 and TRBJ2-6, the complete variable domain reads KAGVTQTPRYLIKTRGQQVTLSCSPISGHRSVSWYQQTPGQGLQFLFEYFSETQRNKGNFPGRFSGRQFSNSRSEMNVSTLELGDSALYLCASSLIGTGGSGANVLTFGAGSRLTVL.